This T cell receptor (beta chain) was identified during a study of early T cells in non-severe SARS-CoV-2 infection. MiXCR, run by TCRdb on the 5' RACE reads, gives a single entry per CDR3 protein. The sample contains fewer than 65,000 distinct CDR3 sequences, around 8.6% of which appear only once. This clonotype was detected a few times. Germline loops: CDR1 DFQATT, CDR2 SNEGSKA (reference sequence). Germline trimming cut 8 bases from V and 2 bases from J; bases unmatched to any gene: 12. The CDR3 consists of 14 residues. V is TRBV20-1 and J is TRBJ2-7; 7 bases agree with TRBD2. This material consisted of whole blood, taken at baseline. The clonotype was recovered from an adult who was a healthcare worker with PCR-confirmed SARS-CoV-2 infection or an uninfected control (not recorded which). The DNA of the CDR3 is TGCAGTATTAGTACGGGACTAAGTCCCTACGAGCAGTACTTC. Encoded protein: CSISTGLSPYEQYF.